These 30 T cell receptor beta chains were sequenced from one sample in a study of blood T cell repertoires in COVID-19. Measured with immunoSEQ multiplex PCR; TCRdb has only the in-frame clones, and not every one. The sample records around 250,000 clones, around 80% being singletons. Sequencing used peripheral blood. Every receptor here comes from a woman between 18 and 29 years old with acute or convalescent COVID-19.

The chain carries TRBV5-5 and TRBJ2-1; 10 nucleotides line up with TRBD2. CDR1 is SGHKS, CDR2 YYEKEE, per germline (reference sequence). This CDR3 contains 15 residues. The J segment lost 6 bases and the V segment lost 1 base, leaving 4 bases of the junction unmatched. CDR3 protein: CASSLQLAGVNEQFF. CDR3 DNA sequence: TGTGCCAGCAGCTTGCAGCTAGCGGGAGTCAATGAGCAGTTCTTC. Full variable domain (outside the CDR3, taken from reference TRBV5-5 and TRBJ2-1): DAGVTQSPTHLIKTRGQQVTLRCSPISGHKSVSWYQQVLGQGPQFIFQYYEKEERGRGNFPDRFSARQFPNYSSELNVNALLLGDSALYLCASSLQLAGVNEQFFGPGTRLTVL.

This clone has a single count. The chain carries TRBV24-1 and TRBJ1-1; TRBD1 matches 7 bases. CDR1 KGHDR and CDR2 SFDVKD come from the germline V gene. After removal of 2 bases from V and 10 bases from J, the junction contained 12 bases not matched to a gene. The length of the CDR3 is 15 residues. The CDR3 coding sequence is TGTGCCACCAGTGATTCGACAGGGAGTACCGGGGGAGCTTTCTTT. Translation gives CATSDSTGSTGGAFF.

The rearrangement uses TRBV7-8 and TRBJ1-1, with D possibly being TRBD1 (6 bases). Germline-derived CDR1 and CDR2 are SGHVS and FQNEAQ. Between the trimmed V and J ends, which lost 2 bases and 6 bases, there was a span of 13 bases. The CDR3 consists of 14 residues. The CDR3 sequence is CASSLTGWWPEAFF. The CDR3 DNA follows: TGTGCCAGCAGCTTAACAGGGTGGTGGCCTGAAGCTTTCTTT.

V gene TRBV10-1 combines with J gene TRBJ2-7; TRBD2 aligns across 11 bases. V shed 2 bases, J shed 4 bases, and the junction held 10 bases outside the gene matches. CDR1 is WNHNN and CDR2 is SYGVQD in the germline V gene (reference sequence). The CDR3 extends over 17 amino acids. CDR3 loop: CASSEKLAGERFYEQYF. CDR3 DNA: TGCGCCAGCAGTGAGAAACTAGCGGGAGAAAGGTTTTACGAGCAGTACTTC.

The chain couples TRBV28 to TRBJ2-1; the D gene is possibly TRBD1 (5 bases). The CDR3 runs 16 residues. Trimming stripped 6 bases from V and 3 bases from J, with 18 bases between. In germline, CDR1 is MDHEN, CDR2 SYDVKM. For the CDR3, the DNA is TGTGCCAGCAGCACAACAAGGGGATACCTCTACAATGAGCAGTTCTTC. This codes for CASSTTRGYLYNEQFF.

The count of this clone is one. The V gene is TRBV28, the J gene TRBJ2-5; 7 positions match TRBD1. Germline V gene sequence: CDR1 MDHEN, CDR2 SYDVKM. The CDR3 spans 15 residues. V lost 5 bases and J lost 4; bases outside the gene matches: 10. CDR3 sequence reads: CASSDPDRAGETQYF. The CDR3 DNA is TGTGCCAGCAGTGACCCCGACAGGGCGGGAGAGACCCAGTACTTC.

This chain's CDR3 is CASSFQGPNTGELFF. The CDR3 DNA follows: TGCGCCAGCAGCTTCCAGGGGCCCAACACCGGGGAGCTGTTTTTT. V gene TRBV5-1 combines with J gene TRBJ2-2; maybe TRBD1 (6 bases). This CDR3 region has 15 residues. Germline V gives CDR1 SGHRS, CDR2 YFSETQ. The V end lost 2 bases, the J end lost 2 bases, and 10 bases lay between the germline ends.

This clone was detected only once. Here the CDR3 reads CASSLVGTGGRYQETQYF. The CDR3 bases are TGTGCCAGCAGCTTAGTCGGGACAGGGGGCCGGTACCAAGAGACCCAGTACTTC. V is TRBV7-9 and J is TRBJ2-5; the match to TRBD1 covers 12 bases. V shed 1 base and J 0 bases; nucleotides not matched to a gene: 6. Germline CDR1 and CDR2: SEHNR and FQNEAQ (reference sequence). The CDR3 contains 18 residues.

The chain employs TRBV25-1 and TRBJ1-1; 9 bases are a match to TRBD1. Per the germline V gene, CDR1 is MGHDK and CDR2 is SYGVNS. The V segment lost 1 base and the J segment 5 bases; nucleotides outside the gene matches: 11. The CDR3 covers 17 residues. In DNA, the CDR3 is TGTGCCAGCAGTGAATCTCCGGGACAGGGAGGGGGTACTGAAGCTTTCTTT. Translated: CASSESPGQGGGTEAFF.

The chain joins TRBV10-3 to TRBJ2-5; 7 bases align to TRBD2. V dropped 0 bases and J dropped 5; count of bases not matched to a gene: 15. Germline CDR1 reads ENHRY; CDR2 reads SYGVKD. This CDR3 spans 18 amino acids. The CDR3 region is CAISESTGGGSRQETQYF. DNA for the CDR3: TGTGCCATCAGTGAGTCGACGGGAGGCGGGAGCCGGCAGGAGACCCAGTACTTC.

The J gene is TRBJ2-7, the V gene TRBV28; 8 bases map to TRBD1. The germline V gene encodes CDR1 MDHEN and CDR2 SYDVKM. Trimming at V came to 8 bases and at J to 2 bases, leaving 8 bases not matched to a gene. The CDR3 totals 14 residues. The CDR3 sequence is CASDRQGFPYEQYF. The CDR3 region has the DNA TGTGCCAGCGACCGACAGGGGTTCCCCTACGAGCAGTACTTC. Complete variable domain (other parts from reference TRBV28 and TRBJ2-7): DVKVTQSSRYLVKRTGEKVFLECVQDMDHENMFWYRQDPGLGLRLIYFSYDVKMKEKGDIPEGYSVSREKKERFSLILESASTNQTSMYLCASDRQGFPYEQYFGPGTRLTVT.

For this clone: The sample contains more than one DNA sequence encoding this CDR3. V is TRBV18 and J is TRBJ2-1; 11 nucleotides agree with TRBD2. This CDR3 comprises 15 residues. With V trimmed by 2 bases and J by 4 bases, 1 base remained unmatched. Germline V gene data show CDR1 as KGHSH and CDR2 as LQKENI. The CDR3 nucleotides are TGTGCCAGCTCACCAGGGACTAGCGGATACAATGAGCAGTTCTTC. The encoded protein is CASSPGTSGYNEQFF.

The CDR3 coding sequence is TGTGCCAGCCGACCCTCTAGCGGGAGGCCCCATGAGCAGTTCTTC. Translated: CASRPSSGRPHEQFF. J is TRBJ2-1 and V is TRBV3-1 (or the pseudogene TRBV3-2), with 11 bases identical to TRBD2. The V gene end was trimmed by 8 bases and the J gene end by 8 bases; junction bases not matched to a gene: 11. Germline lookup yields CDR1 LGHDT and CDR2 YNNKEL (reference sequence). The CDR3 covers 15 residues.

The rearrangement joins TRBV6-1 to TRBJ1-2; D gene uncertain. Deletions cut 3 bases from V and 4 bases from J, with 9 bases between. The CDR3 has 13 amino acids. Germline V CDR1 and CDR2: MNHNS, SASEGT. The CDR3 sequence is CASSDWTTYGYTF. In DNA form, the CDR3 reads TGTGCCAGCAGTGATTGGACTACCTATGGCTACACCTTC.

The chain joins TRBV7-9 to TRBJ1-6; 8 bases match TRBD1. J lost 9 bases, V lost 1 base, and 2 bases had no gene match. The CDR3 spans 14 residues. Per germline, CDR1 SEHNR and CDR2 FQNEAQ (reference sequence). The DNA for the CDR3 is TGTGCCAGCAGCTTAGTTGGACAGGGTTCACCCCTCCACTTT. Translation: CASSLVGQGSPLHF.

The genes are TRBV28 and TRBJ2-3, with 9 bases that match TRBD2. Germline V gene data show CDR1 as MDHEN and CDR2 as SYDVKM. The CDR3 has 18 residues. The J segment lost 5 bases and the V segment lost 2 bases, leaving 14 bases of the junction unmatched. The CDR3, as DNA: TGTGCCAGCAGTTTACCCTCCTCTAGCGGGACCCTAGGAGATACGCAGTATTTT. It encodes CASSLPSSSGTLGDTQYF.

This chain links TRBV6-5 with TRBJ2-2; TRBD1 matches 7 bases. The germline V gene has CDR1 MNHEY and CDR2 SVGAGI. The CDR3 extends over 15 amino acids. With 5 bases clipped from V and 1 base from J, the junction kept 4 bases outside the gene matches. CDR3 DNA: TGTGCCAGCAGTCCGGACAGGAGGAACACCGGGGAGCTGTTTTTT. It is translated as CASSPDRRNTGELFF.

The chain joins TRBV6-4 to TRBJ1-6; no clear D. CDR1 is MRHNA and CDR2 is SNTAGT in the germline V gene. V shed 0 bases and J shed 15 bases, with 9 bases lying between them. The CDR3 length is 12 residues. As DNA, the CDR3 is TGTGCCAGCAGTGACTCTTATTGTAGCCTCCACTTT. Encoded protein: CASSDSYCSLHF.

This CDR3 is CASSHVLAGGDEQFF. In DNA, the CDR3 is TGTGCCAGCAGCCACGTCCTAGCGGGAGGGGATGAGCAGTTCTTC. The genes are TRBV7-9 and TRBJ2-1, with 12 bases fitting TRBD2. The CDR3 has 15 residues. V shed 5 bases and J 8 bases; nucleotides not matched to a gene: 7. Germline CDR1 is SEHNR and CDR2 is FQNEAQ (reference sequence).

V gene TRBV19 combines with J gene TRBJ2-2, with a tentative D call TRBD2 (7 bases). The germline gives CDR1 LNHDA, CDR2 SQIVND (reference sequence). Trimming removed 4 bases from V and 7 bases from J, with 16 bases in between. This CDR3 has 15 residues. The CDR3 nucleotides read TGTGCCAGTAGTAATACCGGGGGGCCCTACGGGGAGCTGTTTTTT. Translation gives CASSNTGGPYGELFF.

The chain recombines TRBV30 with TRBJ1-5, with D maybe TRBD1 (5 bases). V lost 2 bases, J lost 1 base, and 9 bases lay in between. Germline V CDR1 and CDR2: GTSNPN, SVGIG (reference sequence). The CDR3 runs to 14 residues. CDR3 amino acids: CAWSRGSSNQPQHF. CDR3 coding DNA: TGTGCCTGGAGTAGGGGTTCAAGCAATCAGCCCCAGCATTTT.

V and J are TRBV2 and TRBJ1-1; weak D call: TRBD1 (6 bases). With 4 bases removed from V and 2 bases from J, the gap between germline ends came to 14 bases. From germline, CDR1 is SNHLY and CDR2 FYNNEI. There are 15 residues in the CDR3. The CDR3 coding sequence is TGTGCCAGCAGTGCCGAACACAGGGTAAACACTGAAGCTTTCTTT. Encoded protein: CASSAEHRVNTEAFF.

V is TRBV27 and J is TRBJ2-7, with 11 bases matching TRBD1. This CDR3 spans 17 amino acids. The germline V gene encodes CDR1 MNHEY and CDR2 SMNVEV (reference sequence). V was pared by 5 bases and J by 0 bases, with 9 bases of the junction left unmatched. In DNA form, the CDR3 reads TGTGCCAGCAGTCCGGGACAGGGGGTGGACACCTCCTACGAGCAGTACTTC. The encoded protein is CASSPGQGVDTSYEQYF.

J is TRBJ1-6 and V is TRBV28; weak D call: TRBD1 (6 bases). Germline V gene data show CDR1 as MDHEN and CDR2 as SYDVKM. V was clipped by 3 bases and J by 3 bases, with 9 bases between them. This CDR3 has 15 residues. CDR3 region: CASSFTGFYNSPLHF. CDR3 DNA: TGTGCCAGCAGTTTCACAGGGTTCTATAATTCACCCCTCCACTTT.

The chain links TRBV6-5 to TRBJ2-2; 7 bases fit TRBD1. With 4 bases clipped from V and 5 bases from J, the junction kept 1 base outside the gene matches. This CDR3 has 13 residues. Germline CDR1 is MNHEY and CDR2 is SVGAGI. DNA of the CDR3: TGTGCCAGCAGTTGGACAGGAACCGGGGAGCTGTTTTTT. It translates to CASSWTGTGELFF.

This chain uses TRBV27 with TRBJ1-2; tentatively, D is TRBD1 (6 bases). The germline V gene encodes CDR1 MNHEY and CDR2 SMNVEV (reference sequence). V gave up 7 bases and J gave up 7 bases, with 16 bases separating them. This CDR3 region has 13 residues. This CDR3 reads CASKNRESSGYTF. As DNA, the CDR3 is TGTGCCAGCAAAAACAGGGAATCCTCTGGCTACACCTTC.

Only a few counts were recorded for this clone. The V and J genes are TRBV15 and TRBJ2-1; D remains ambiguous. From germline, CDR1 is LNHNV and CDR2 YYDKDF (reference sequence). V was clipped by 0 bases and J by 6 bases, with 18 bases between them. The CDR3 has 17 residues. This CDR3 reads CATSRDTARLMANEQFF. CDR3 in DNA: TGTGCCACCAGCAGAGATACGGCTAGGCTGATGGCCAATGAGCAGTTCTTC.

CDR3: CASSLGQARNTEAFF. The CDR3 nucleotides read TGTGCCAGCAGCCTAGGACAGGCGAGAAACACTGAAGCTTTCTTT. This chain links TRBV14 with TRBJ1-1; 7 bases agree with TRBD1. V was pared by 4 bases and J by 2 bases, with 7 bases of the junction left unmatched. The germline CDR1 and CDR2 sequences are SGHDN and FVKESK. This CDR3 has 15 residues.

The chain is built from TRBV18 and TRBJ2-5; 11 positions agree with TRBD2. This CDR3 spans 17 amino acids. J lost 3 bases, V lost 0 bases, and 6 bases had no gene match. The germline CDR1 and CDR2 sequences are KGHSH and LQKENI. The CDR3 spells CASSPPWETSGKETQYF. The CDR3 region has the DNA TGTGCCAGCTCACCACCGTGGGAGACTAGCGGGAAAGAGACCCAGTACTTC.

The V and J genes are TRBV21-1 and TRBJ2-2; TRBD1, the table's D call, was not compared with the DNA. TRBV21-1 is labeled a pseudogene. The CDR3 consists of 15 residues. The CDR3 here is CASSKGHRPARELFF. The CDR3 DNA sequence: TGTGCCAGCAGCAAGGGACACCGACCAGCCCGGGAGCTGTTTTTT.